This is a list of T cell receptor beta chains from one sample in a study of regulatory T cells in long-lasting Graves disease. TCRdb processed the multiplex PCR reads anew with MiXCR; each CDR3 protein has one entry. The sample lists about 540,000 distinct CDR3 sequences; roughly 12% were seen once. The data were also submitted as part of a second study, on T cells in Graves' hyperthyroidism and ophthalmopathy.

Sequencing was performed on peripheral blood mononuclear cells (PBMCs), taken at new diagnosis, from a patient treated with antithyroid drugs. The origin of the receptors is a man aged 25 to 40 with Graves disease. CDR3s include the opening cysteine and the closing phenylalanine or tryptophan.

cdr3_aa | j_call | v_call
CASSFLGGYGYTF | TRBJ1-2 | TRBV27
CASSLVGGSETQYF | TRBJ2-5 | TRBV7-2
CSARGDGMNTEAFF | TRBJ1-1 | TRBV20-1
CASNSVGQGTYEQYF | TRBJ2-7 | TRBV27
CASRGDRSNQPQHF | TRBJ1-5 | TRBV27
CSAQTGRSEKLFF | TRBJ1-4 | TRBV20-1
CAWSPTAGSYTF | TRBJ1-2 | TRBV30
CASSQSASDTGELFF | TRBJ2-2 | TRBV4-2
CASTPWETANYGYTF | TRBJ1-2 | TRBV19
CSALLGGRVYEQYF | TRBJ2-7 | TRBV20-1
CASNQGGDTEAFF | TRBJ1-1 | TRBV6-1
CAWNRFPGQETQYF | TRBJ2-5 | TRBV30
CASSFGDHNSPLHF | TRBJ1-6 | TRBV5-6
CASSARDRGTNEQYF | TRBJ2-7 | TRBV7-9
CSARQGRAEAFF | TRBJ1-1 | TRBV20-1
CASTPNADTQYF | TRBJ2-3 | TRBV5-1
CSVDRVGKNIQYF | TRBJ2-4 | TRBV29-1
CASSRKGRLEAFF | TRBJ1-1 | TRBV7-9
CASSLEGSVIYGYTF | TRBJ1-2 | TRBV5-6
CASSFVSNTGELFF | TRBJ2-2 | TRBV5-1
CATLGTGELFF | TRBJ2-2 | TRBV10-3
CASSFQGGFGETQYF | TRBJ2-5 | TRBV5-1
CAASTGGSGELFF | TRBJ2-2 | TRBV27
CASSLAQETPNQPQHF | TRBJ1-5 | TRBV7-8
CASRKRQGQETQYF | TRBJ2-5 | TRBV12-3/TRBV12-4
CASSWEPGRTNQETQYF | TRBJ2-5 | TRBV5-1
CASMGQGRETQYF | TRBJ2-5 | TRBV7-9
CASSDFGLAGGYTQYF | TRBJ2-3 | TRBV10-1
CATSRDAPSTDTQYF | TRBJ2-3 | TRBV15
CASSIEGPQPQHF | TRBJ1-5 | TRBV19
CASSGQQGALNQPQHF | TRBJ1-5 | TRBV6-1
CASSLVRERNNEQFF | TRBJ2-1 | TRBV11-2
CASSFAEEYNEQFF | TRBJ2-1 | TRBV5-6
CASRPSGASTDTQYF | TRBJ2-3 | TRBV6-1
CASSVRGETVSTDTQYF | TRBJ2-3 | TRBV9
CASSLPGERYGYTF | TRBJ1-2 | TRBV5-8
CASSFQVNTGELFF | TRBJ2-2 | TRBV5-5
CASSPGLAGPFF | TRBJ2-1 | TRBV7-6
CATSRDRVSRDTQYF | TRBJ2-3 | TRBV15
CASRGQGVHEQYF | TRBJ2-7 | TRBV25-1
CASSLNSVPTEAFF | TRBJ1-1 | TRBV12-3/TRBV12-4
CASSPPGNNEQFF | TRBJ2-1 | TRBV18
CASSLGPGSRTGELFF | TRBJ2-2 | TRBV5-5
CASSLDRGGEQPQHF | TRBJ1-5 | TRBV7-9
CASRSSEGKSPLHF | TRBJ1-6 | TRBV4-1
CASSQSILAGGRTYEQYF | TRBJ2-7 | TRBV14
CASLRGLNTEAFF | TRBJ1-1 | TRBV6-1
CASRGWGVAVQPQHF | TRBJ1-5 | TRBV27
CASSVFVGTQETQYF | TRBJ2-5 | TRBV9
CASRAGAEKLFF | TRBJ1-4 | TRBV3-1
CASRATDSYEQYF | TRBJ2-7 | TRBV19